The 23 T cell receptor beta chains presented below share a single source sample, sequenced in a study of blood T cell repertoires in COVID-19. Method: immunoSEQ multiplex PCR; TCRdb's copy keeps in-frame clones and lacks some. The sample yields around 150,000 clones, 86% seen once. Sequences were obtained from peripheral blood. The receptors stem from an older man with acute or convalescent COVID-19.

The CDR3 DNA is TGTGCCAGCAGTCCCTCGGGACCAGGGGGCTACGAGCAGTACTTC. This encodes CASSPSGPGGYEQYF. J is TRBJ2-7 and V is TRBV14; 7 positions agree with TRBD1. Trimming took 6 bases from V and 3 from J; bases not matched to a gene: 11. The CDR3 loop spans 15 amino acids. CDR1 is SGHDN, CDR2 FVKESK, per germline.

This clone was observed a single time. This rearrangement joins TRBV28 to TRBJ2-3; D perhaps matches TRBD1 (5 bases). The V end was cut by 4 bases, the J end by 0 bases, with 20 bases between. Germline lookup yields CDR1 MDHEN and CDR2 SYDVKM. The length of the CDR3 is 18 residues. Here the CDR3 reads CASSSNGQGLPSTDTQYF. CDR3 DNA sequence: TGTGCCAGCAGTTCCAACGGGCAGGGCCTACCTAGCACAGATACGCAGTATTTT.

The table lists this clone with a count of one. CDR3 sequence: CASSGGPQETQYF. The CDR3 bases are TGTGCCAGCAGTGGAGGGCCCCAAGAGACCCAGTACTTC. The chain has TRBV6-2 or TRBV6-3 and TRBJ2-5; weak D call: TRBD2 (6 bases). CDR1 and CDR2 from the germline V gene are MNHEY and SVGEGT. The CDR3 sequence is 13 residues long. V lost 5 bases, J lost 1 base, and 8 bases lay in between.

V and J are TRBV7-9 and TRBJ2-5; TRBD2 is a possible D gene (5 bases). CDR1 is SEHNR, CDR2 FQNEAQ, per germline (reference sequence). This CDR3 is built from 12 residues. Trimming cost V 5 bases and J 5 bases, with 9 bases left between them. In DNA form, the CDR3 reads TGTGCCAGCAGCCCAGAGCGGGAGACCCAGTACTTC. It is translated as CASSPERETQYF.

The J gene is TRBJ1-5, the V gene TRBV7-8; no definite D call. The CDR3 consists of 13 residues. V shed 3 bases and J shed 5 bases, with 8 bases lying between them. CDR1 and CDR2 (germline): SGHVS, FQNEAQ. CDR3 protein: CASSFGRDQPQHF. In nucleotides, the CDR3 is TGTGCCAGCAGCTTCGGGAGAGATCAGCCCCAGCATTTT.

The J gene is TRBJ2-1, the V gene TRBV27; D is unresolved. The CDR3 has 15 amino acids. Germline CDR1 is MNHEY and CDR2 is SMNVEV (reference sequence). With 2 bases removed from V and 1 base from J, the gap between germline ends came to 9 bases. The CDR3: CASSLIPSSYNEQFF. CDR3 sequence (DNA): TGTGCCAGCAGTTTAATCCCCTCGTCCTACAATGAGCAGTTCTTC.

The V call is TRBV13, the J call TRBJ2-3; D remains ambiguous. CDR3 length: 15 amino acids. Trimming stripped 4 bases from V and 4 bases from J, with 15 bases between. Per the germline V gene, CDR1 is PRHDT and CDR2 is FYEKMQ (reference sequence). CDR3 sequence: CASSSSERRPDTQYF. The CDR3, as DNA: TGTGCCAGCAGCTCTTCGGAGAGACGACCAGATACGCAGTATTTT.

CDR3 sequence (DNA): TGTGCCAGCAGCTTAGGGGGACAGGGGCCCCAAAACATTCAGTACTTC. It is translated as CASSLGGQGPQNIQYF. J is TRBJ2-4 and V is TRBV7-2, with 10 nucleotides matching TRBD1. The CDR3 has 16 amino acids. Germline V gene data show CDR1 as SGHTA and CDR2 as FQGNSA. The V segment lost 1 base and the J segment 5 bases; nucleotides outside the gene matches: 5.

CDR3 nucleotide sequence: TGCGCCAGCAGCTTGGTGCGGGAGGGGGCAGATACGCAGTATTTT. Amino acids: CASSLVREGADTQYF. The rearrangement uses TRBV5-1 and TRBJ2-3, with TRBD2 matching over 9 bases. Germline V CDR1 and CDR2: SGHRS, YFSETQ. The V segment lost 0 bases and the J segment 4 bases; nucleotides outside the gene matches: 3. The CDR3 is 15 residues long.

The chain employs TRBV4-2 and TRBJ2-7; D may be TRBD1 (5 bases). The V and J ends lost 1 base and 7 bases respectively, with 11 bases between them. Germline assignment: CDR1 LGHNA and CDR2 YNFKEQ. The CDR3 loop spans 13 amino acids. The chain's CDR3 is CASSQGGLGEQYF. CDR3 in DNA: TGTGCCAGCAGCCAAGGGGGCCTAGGGGAGCAGTACTTC.

The genes are TRBV7-2 and TRBJ2-7; 8 bases align to TRBD2. CDR3 length equals 16 residues. Germline CDR1 SGHTA, CDR2 FQGNSA. Losses at the gene ends were 4 bases for V and 4 bases for J; bases not matched to a gene: 12. The chain's CDR3 is CASSWSQSGRGYEQYF. CDR3 coding DNA: TGTGCCAGCAGCTGGAGTCAAAGCGGGAGAGGGTACGAGCAGTACTTC.

This chain links TRBV28 with TRBJ1-2; D is unresolved. Germline values: CDR1 MDHEN, CDR2 SYDVKM. The germline V and J ends were trimmed by 10 bases and 1 base, with 13 bases remaining between them. The CDR3 spans 13 residues. The CDR3 protein is CAIQLYSNYGYTF. The CDR3, as DNA: TGTGCCATACAATTATACAGTAACTATGGCTACACCTTC.

This chain uses TRBV4-1 with TRBJ2-1, with 13 positions matching TRBD2. CDR3 length: 17 residues. V was clipped by 6 bases and J by 9 bases; unmatched bases: 14. The V gene's germline CDR1 is MGHRA and CDR2 YSYEKL. CDR3 protein: CASRATGGLAGDGEQFF. The DNA of the CDR3 is TGCGCCAGCAGGGCAACTGGAGGACTAGCGGGAGACGGTGAGCAGTTCTTC.

The chain recombines TRBV5-6 with TRBJ1-5; maybe TRBD1 (5 bases). The CDR3 loop spans 14 amino acids. Germline loops: CDR1 SGHDT, CDR2 YYEEEE. V was pared by 4 bases and J by 3 bases, with 11 bases between. CDR3 protein: CASSVQVNNQPQHF. CDR3 DNA: TGTGCCAGCAGCGTACAGGTTAACAATCAGCCCCAGCATTTT.

The chain employs TRBV4-2 and TRBJ2-7; D possibly corresponds to TRBD2 (5 bases). This CDR3 spans 15 amino acids. Per the germline V gene, CDR1 is LGHNA and CDR2 is YNFKEQ. V lost 0 bases, J lost 3 bases, and 12 bases lay in between. The CDR3, as DNA: TGTGCCAGCAGCCAAGATAGGCGGGTGGACTACGAGCAGTACTTC. It codes for CASSQDRRVDYEQYF.

DNA for the CDR3: TGCAGCGGAACCACAGGGGGCACTGAAGCTTTCTTT. It specifies CSGTTGGTEAFF. The chain couples TRBV29-1 to TRBJ1-1, with 8 nucleotides matching TRBD1. CDR1 is SQVTM and CDR2 is ANQGSEA in the germline V gene. The CDR3 is made up of 12 amino acids. V gave up 7 bases and J gave up 4 bases; unmatched junction bases: 5.

The chain couples TRBV30 to TRBJ2-5, with TRBD2 matching over 13 bases. The CDR3 runs 16 residues. Trimming took 2 bases from V and 4 from J; bases not matched to a gene: 7. The germline gives CDR1 GTSNPN, CDR2 SVGIG (reference sequence). CDR3 in DNA: TGTGCCTGGAGTTCAACTAGCGGGAGGGCCGTAGAGACCCAGTACTTC. The encoded protein is CAWSSTSGRAVETQYF.

This chain joins TRBV28 and TRBJ2-3; tentative D call: TRBD1 (5 bases). Germline V gene lookup returns CDR1 MDHEN and CDR2 SYDVKM. This CDR3 is 15 amino acids long. V lost 3 bases to trimming and J lost 3 bases, with 13 bases between them. The CDR3 is CASSFTRVMTDTQYF. Here the CDR3 DNA reads TGTGCCAGCAGTTTCACCAGGGTGATGACAGATACGCAGTATTTT.

V is TRBV13 and J is TRBJ2-2, with TRBD2 matching 12 bases. There are 16 residues in the CDR3. V trimming: 6 bases; J trimming: 1 base; junction bases outside the gene matches: 3. Germline V gene lookup returns CDR1 PRHDT and CDR2 FYEKMQ (reference sequence). Here the CDR3 reads CASSPGLAGNTGELFF. DNA for the CDR3: TGTGCCAGCAGTCCGGGACTAGCGGGGAACACCGGGGAGCTGTTTTTT. The full variable domain, rest sourced from reference TRBV13 and TRBJ2-2, is AAGVIQSPRHLIKEKRETATLKCYPIPRHDTVYWYQQGPGQDPQFLISFYEKMQSDKGSIPDRFSAQQFSDYHSELNMSSLELGDSALYFCASSPGLAGNTGELFFGEGSRLTVL.

This clone was seen just once. V usage is TRBV3-1 (or the pseudogene TRBV3-2) and J usage is TRBJ2-7, with 11 bases aligning to TRBD2. This CDR3 is built from 15 residues. Germline V gene lookup returns CDR1 LGHDT and CDR2 YNNKEL (reference sequence). V dropped 4 bases and J dropped 4; count of bases not matched to a gene: 6. The CDR3 sequence: CASSPGLAGVYEQYF. CDR3 DNA sequence: TGTGCCAGCAGCCCAGGACTAGCGGGTGTTTACGAGCAGTACTTC.

The chain joins TRBV28 to TRBJ1-1; a weak D match, TRBD1 (6 bases). Trimming took 3 bases from V and 4 from J, leaving 12 bases between them. The CDR3 contains 14 residues. From germline, CDR1 is MDHEN and CDR2 SYDVKM. DNA for the CDR3: TGTGCCAGCAGTTTTACTACAGGGACCACTGAAGCTTTCTTT. Residues: CASSFTTGTTEAFF.

This clone was found a few times. The chain carries TRBV18 and TRBJ2-1, with 12 bases that match TRBD2. The V and J ends lost 4 bases and 5 bases, in that order; junction bases with no gene match: 3. The CDR3 spans 15 residues. Germline assignment: CDR1 KGHSH and CDR2 LQKENI. As DNA, the CDR3 is TGTGCCAGCTCACTTCGGACTAGCGGGGACAATGAGCAGTTCTTC. It is translated as CASSLRTSGDNEQFF.

The chain joins TRBV7-9 to TRBJ1-4; TRBD1 matches at 7 bases. Trimming at V came to 0 bases and at J to 6 bases, leaving 13 bases not matched to a gene. The CDR3 covers 18 residues. The germline V gene has CDR1 SEHNR and CDR2 FQNEAQ (reference sequence). The DNA of the CDR3 is TGTGCCAGCAGCTTAGCGCGAGGACAGGTTGGGTTTTATGAAAAACTGTTTTTT. Translated: CASSLARGQVGFYEKLFF.